The clone carrying this TCR beta chain was counted only a few times. Its target is not known. The record originates from a study of shared clonotypes between healthy human individuals. From germline, CDR1 is SGHRS and CDR2 YFSETQ. V shed 4 bases, J shed 6 bases, and the junction held 7 bases outside the gene matches. The CDR3 is made up of 15 amino acids. General study points: Among donors, sharing of clonotypes was expected to be affected by sequencing depth.

PCR replicates performed on unsorted PBMC used approximately 310 ng DNA, 30,000 or so T cell genomes. The method was immunoSEQ multiplex PCR; TCRdb's version includes in-frame clones alone and lacks a portion of them. The sample records some 490,000 clones, 70% to 80% being singletons. This receptor was identified in a middle-aged woman in good health. Some clones in this sample may be carry-over from other donors' samples. Sequenced material: PBMCs. The V call is TRBV5-1, the J call TRBJ2-4, with 10 nucleotides matching TRBD2. For the CDR3, the DNA is TGCGCCAGCAGCACCGCGGCTAGCGGGAGAAACATTCAGTACTTC. As protein: CASSTAASGRNIQYF.